This passage covers 26 T cell receptor beta chains from one sample sequenced in a study of blood T cell repertoires in COVID-19. Measured with immunoSEQ multiplex PCR; TCRdb has only the in-frame clones, and not every one. The sample includes roughly 68,000 clones, almost 85% of them seen just once. Sequencing was performed on peripheral blood. Receptor source: a man aged 45 to 65 with acute or convalescent COVID-19.

The V gene is TRBV3-1 (or the pseudogene TRBV3-2), the J gene TRBJ2-2; 10 nucleotides align to TRBD1. V shed 1 base, J shed 6 bases, and the junction held 5 bases outside the gene matches. The CDR3 runs to 16 residues. Germline V gene data show CDR1 as LGHDT and CDR2 as YNNKEL (reference sequence). The CDR3, as DNA: TGTGCCAGCAGCCAAGCCCCGGGACAGGGGCCCGGGGAGCTGTTTTTT. This codes for CASSQAPGQGPGELFF.

V is TRBV30 and J is TRBJ1-1; D may be TRBD1 (5 bases). Looked up from germline, CDR1 is GTSNPN and CDR2 is SVGIG (reference sequence). The CDR3 spans 13 residues. Trimming removed 3 bases from V and 3 bases from J, with 11 bases in between. In DNA form, the CDR3 reads TGTGCCTGGAGCCTAGCGGGGGACACTGAAGCTTTCTTT. Its translation: CAWSLAGDTEAFF.

The genes are TRBV24-1 and TRBJ2-1, with 8 bases aligning to TRBD1. This CDR3 comprises 15 residues. The J segment lost 12 bases and the V segment lost 10 bases, leaving 19 bases of the junction unmatched. Looked up from germline, CDR1 is KGHDR and CDR2 is SFDVKD. CDR3 amino acids: CATSRPGTGADGQFF. The CDR3 DNA reads as TGTGCCACATCTAGACCCGGGACAGGCGCAGATGGGCAGTTCTTC.

The CDR3 sequence: CASNSGLAVQETQYF. The CDR3 bases are TGCGCCAGCAATTCAGGCCTAGCGGTCCAAGAGACCCAGTACTTC. The chain recombines TRBV5-1 with TRBJ2-5, with 7 bases matching TRBD2. Germline V lookup: CDR1 SGHRS, CDR2 YFSETQ. The CDR3 runs to 15 residues. After removal of 6 bases from V and 1 base from J, the junction contained 9 bases not matched to a gene.

This clone was picked up a small number of times. The chain recombines TRBV3-1 (or the pseudogene TRBV3-2) with TRBJ1-1; D gene ambiguous. The CDR3 is 13 amino acids. The ends were cut back, 1 base at V and 1 base at J, with 4 bases in the middle. CDR1 and CDR2 from the germline V gene are LGHDT and YNNKEL (reference sequence). The CDR3 region is CASSQGRNTEAFF. The CDR3 nucleotides read TGTGCCAGCAGCCAAGGTCGGAACACTGAAGCTTTCTTT.

V is TRBV24-1 and J is TRBJ1-2; 9 nucleotides match TRBD1. This CDR3 has 14 residues. Losses at the gene ends were 3 bases for V and 7 bases for J; bases not matched to a gene: 5. Germline assignment: CDR1 KGHDR and CDR2 SFDVKD. CDR3 DNA sequence: TGTGCCACCAGTGATGCCACAGGGGGCCGTGGCTACACCTTC. As protein: CATSDATGGRGYTF.

The chain combines TRBV7-9 with TRBJ2-1; D gene uncertain. There are 12 residues in the CDR3. Trimming took off 4 bases at V and 4 bases at J, with 5 bases between the two ends. Looked up from germline, CDR1 is SEHNR and CDR2 is FQNEAQ (reference sequence). The CDR3 here is CASSWSYNEQFF. Here the CDR3 DNA reads TGTGCCAGCAGCTGGAGTTACAATGAGCAGTTCTTC.

This sequence joins TRBV6-1 and TRBJ1-6; no clear D. This CDR3 contains 15 residues. Germline lookup yields CDR1 MNHNS and CDR2 SASEGT. Trimming removed 2 bases at V and 7 bases at J, with 12 bases between. The CDR3 here is CASSEIRHPNSPLHF. The CDR3, as DNA: TGTGCCAGCAGTGAAATCAGGCACCCGAATTCACCCCTCCACTTT.

The J gene is TRBJ1-2, the V gene TRBV5-1; D remains unclear. V was clipped by 0 bases and J by 4 bases, with 10 bases between them. This CDR3 contains 14 residues. Germline V gene lookup returns CDR1 SGHRS and CDR2 YFSETQ. The CDR3: CASSLAGDIYGYTF. In nucleotides, the CDR3 is TGCGCCAGCAGCTTGGCGGGAGACATCTATGGCTACACCTTC.

V gene TRBV7-9 combines with J gene TRBJ2-3; the match to TRBD1 covers 8 bases. V shed 1 base and J 4 bases; nucleotides not matched to a gene: 4. Germline lookup yields CDR1 SEHNR and CDR2 FQNEAQ (reference sequence). The CDR3 spans 15 residues. The CDR3 reads CASSLGTGPPDTQYF. The DNA for the CDR3 is TGTGCCAGCAGCTTAGGGACAGGGCCTCCAGATACGCAGTATTTT. Using reference TRBV7-9 and TRBJ2-3 for the parts outside the CDR3, the full variable domain is DTGVSQNPRHKITKRGQNVTFRCDPISEHNRLYWYRQTLGQGPEFLTYFQNEAQLEKSRLLSDRFSAERPKGSFSTLEIQRTEQGDSAMYLCASSLGTGPPDTQYFGPGTRLTVL.

This chain joins TRBV6-4 and TRBJ2-1, with TRBD1 matching over 8 bases. The germline gives CDR1 MRHNA, CDR2 SNTAGT. The V gene end was trimmed by 4 bases and the J gene end by 6 bases; junction bases not matched to a gene: 8. This CDR3 region has 15 residues. The CDR3 nucleotides read TGTGCCAGCAGTGTTTCCCAGGGGGCTCTCAATGAGCAGTTCTTC. Translated, it gives CASSVSQGALNEQFF.

This CDR3 reads CASTFHPGLDYEQYV. In nucleotides, the CDR3 is TGTGCCAGCACCTTTCACCCGGGTCTAGACTACGAGCAGTACGTC. The J gene is TRBJ2-7, the V gene TRBV21-1; the table's D call of TRBD2 was not tested on the DNA. TRBV21-1 corresponds to a pseudogene. The CDR3 covers 15 residues.

This chain uses TRBV27 with TRBJ2-3; 7 bases are a match to TRBD1. The V gene end was trimmed by 7 bases and the J gene end by 2 bases; junction bases not matched to a gene: 9. The CDR3 has 15 amino acids. Germline V gene sequence: CDR1 MNHEY, CDR2 SMNVEV (reference sequence). CDR3 sequence reads: CASKRKTGITDTQYF. CDR3 DNA: TGTGCCAGCAAACGTAAGACAGGGATCACAGATACGCAGTATTTT.

V is TRBV24-1 and J is TRBJ2-5; D is possibly TRBD1 (6 bases). Trimming took off 3 bases at V and 5 bases at J, with 15 bases between the two ends. The length of the CDR3 is 15 residues. The germline V gene has CDR1 KGHDR and CDR2 SFDVKD. The CDR3 region has the DNA TGTGCCACCAGTGATGTGGTTTCAGGGGCCGAGACCCAGTACTTC. Translated: CATSDVVSGAETQYF.

This chain links TRBV29-1 with TRBJ2-3; weak D call: TRBD1 (6 bases). The germline V and J ends were trimmed by 3 bases and 2 bases, with 9 bases remaining between them. CDR1 is SQVTM, CDR2 ANQGSEA, per germline. This CDR3 is built from 13 residues. The CDR3 is CSVDHRATDTQYF. CDR3 bases: TGCAGCGTTGATCACAGGGCCACAGATACGCAGTATTTT.

The V and J genes are TRBV5-4 and TRBJ2-7; D might be TRBD1 (6 bases). Germline V lookup: CDR1 SGHNT, CDR2 YYREEE (reference sequence). The CDR3 runs 13 residues. Between the trimmed V and J ends, which lost 4 bases and 3 bases, there was a span of 11 bases. The CDR3 DNA reads TGTGCCAGCAGCACGGACAGTTACTACGAGCAGTACTTC. This encodes CASSTDSYYEQYF.

The J gene is TRBJ2-7, the V gene TRBV6-5; D remains ambiguous. Trimming took 2 bases from V and 2 from J, leaving 13 bases between them. CDR3 length: 15 residues. CDR1 and CDR2 (germline): MNHEY, SVGAGI. The CDR3 is CASSYVPGSAYEQYF. In DNA, the CDR3 is TGTGCCAGCAGTTACGTACCGGGTTCCGCCTACGAGCAGTACTTC.

J is TRBJ2-2 and V is TRBV4-1; 15 bases agree with TRBD2. V lost 4 bases, J lost 5 bases, and 8 bases stayed unmatched. This CDR3 has 18 residues. The germline V gene encodes CDR1 MGHRA and CDR2 YSYEKL. This chain's CDR3 is CASSLLGTSGGRTGELFF. CDR3 DNA: TGCGCCAGCAGCCTCCTCGGGACTAGCGGGGGGAGGACCGGGGAGCTGTTTTTT.

V gene TRBV5-1 combines with J gene TRBJ2-2; maybe TRBD1 (5 bases). This CDR3 region has 15 residues. Germline V gene lookup returns CDR1 SGHRS and CDR2 YFSETQ. Trimming cost V 4 bases and J 0 bases, with 10 bases left between them. Here the CDR3 reads CASSPDTPNTGELFF. CDR3 DNA: TGCGCCAGCAGCCCGGACACCCCGAACACCGGGGAGCTGTTTTTT.

The rearrangement links TRBV29-1 to TRBJ2-1; TRBD2 aligns across 7 bases. This CDR3 contains 14 residues. Germline V lookup: CDR1 SQVTM, CDR2 ANQGSEA. The junction had 2 bases not matched to a gene; V was cut back by 3 bases and J by 0 bases. For the CDR3, the DNA is TGCAGCGTTGATCCGGGGGGCTCCTACAATGAGCAGTTCTTC. The encoded protein is CSVDPGGSYNEQFF.

The genes are TRBV5-4 and TRBJ2-5; the D is unclear. Trimming pared 4 bases from V and 1 base from J, leaving 8 bases between. CDR1 and CDR2 from the germline V gene are SGHNT and YYREEE (reference sequence). The CDR3 spans 13 residues. The CDR3 sequence is CASSDEIQETQYF. The CDR3 nucleotides read TGTGCCAGCAGCGATGAGATCCAAGAGACCCAGTACTTC.

V and J are TRBV4-1 and TRBJ2-3; 11 bases are a match to TRBD2. Germline V gene data show CDR1 as MGHRA and CDR2 as YSYEKL. The ends lost 0 bases at V and 3 bases at J; junction bases unmatched: 8. This CDR3 spans 18 amino acids. CDR3: CASSQDVAGGQGTDTQYF. CDR3 bases: TGCGCCAGCAGCCAAGATGTAGCGGGGGGGCAAGGGACAGATACGCAGTATTTT.

The chain is built from TRBV6-5 and TRBJ2-2; perhaps TRBD1 as D (6 bases). Per germline, CDR1 MNHEY and CDR2 SVGAGI. This CDR3 is built from 14 residues. Trimming took off 6 bases at V and 5 bases at J, with 13 bases between the two ends. The CDR3 coding sequence is TGTGCCAGCAGCTGGGACATAGGAACCGGGGAGCTGTTTTTT. Protein sequence: CASSWDIGTGELFF.

The chain has TRBV6-5 and TRBJ2-2; D might be TRBD1 (6 bases). Germline V gene data show CDR1 as MNHEY and CDR2 as SVGAGI. V lost 3 bases to trimming and J lost 4 bases, with 15 bases between them. This CDR3 has 16 amino acids. The DNA for the CDR3 is TGTGCCAGCAGTTATACAGGGAAAGGGAGCACCGGGGAGCTGTTTTTT. This encodes CASSYTGKGSTGELFF.

This chain uses TRBV19 with TRBJ2-3; 8 nucleotides align to TRBD2. This CDR3 spans 14 amino acids. Germline V lookup: CDR1 LNHDA, CDR2 SQIVND (reference sequence). V gave up 10 bases and J gave up 5 bases; unmatched junction bases: 11. This CDR3 reads CATYRGGLGDTQYF. The CDR3 DNA reads TGTGCCACCTACCGGGGGGGCCTAGGAGATACGCAGTATTTT.

This chain joins TRBV6-5 and TRBJ2-7; 7 bases agree with TRBD1. J lost 3 bases, V lost 7 bases, and 6 bases had no gene match. Germline CDR1 reads MNHEY; CDR2 reads SVGAGI. The CDR3 has 13 amino acids. CDR3 sequence (DNA): TGTGCCAGCACCCTGGACAGGAACTACGAGCAGTACGTC. Translating gives CASTLDRNYEQYV.